Here is one T cell receptor beta chain with its context. No antigen is known for it. These data are taken from a study of STAT3 mutations in large granular lymphocyte leukemia. Notes on the study in general: Suggested: STAT3 mutation was not the ancestral event for these clonal expansions. Every T-LGLL patient had at least one immunodominant TCRbeta clonotype.

V trimming: 0 bases; J trimming: 4 bases; junction bases outside the gene matches: 2. The germline V gene has CDR1 MNHEY and CDR2 SVGAGI. The CDR3 has 14 amino acids. The data were produced by immunoSEQ multiplex PCR, yet TCRdb's version contains in-frame clones alone and is incomplete. The sample consists of 10,000 to 15,000 clones, about 90% of them appearing once. This TCR was recovered from a human donor with T large granular lymphocyte leukemia. Some clones in this sample may be carry-over from other donors' samples. The rearrangement links TRBV6-5 to TRBJ1-2, with 7 bases fitting TRBD1. Sequencing input: PBMCs. The CDR3 DNA follows: TGTGCCAGCAGTTACTCGAACAGGGGCTATGGCTACACCTTC. Its translation is CASSYSNRGYGYTF.